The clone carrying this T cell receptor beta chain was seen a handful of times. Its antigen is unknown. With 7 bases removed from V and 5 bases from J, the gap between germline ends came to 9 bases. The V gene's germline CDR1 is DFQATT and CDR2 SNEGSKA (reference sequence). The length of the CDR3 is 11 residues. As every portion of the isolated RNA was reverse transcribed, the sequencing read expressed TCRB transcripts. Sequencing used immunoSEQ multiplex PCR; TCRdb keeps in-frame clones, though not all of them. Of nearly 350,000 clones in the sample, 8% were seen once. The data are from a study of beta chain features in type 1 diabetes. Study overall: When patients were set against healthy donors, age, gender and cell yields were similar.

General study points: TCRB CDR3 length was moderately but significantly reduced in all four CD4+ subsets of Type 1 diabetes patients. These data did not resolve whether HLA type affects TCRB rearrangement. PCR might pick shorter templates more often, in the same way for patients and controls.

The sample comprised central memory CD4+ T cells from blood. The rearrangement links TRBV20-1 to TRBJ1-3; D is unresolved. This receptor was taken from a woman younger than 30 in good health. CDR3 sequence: CSVLRRNTIYF. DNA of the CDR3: TGCAGTGTTCTTCGCCGAAACACCATATATTTT.